This paragraph covers one T cell receptor beta chain sequence. Many counts were recorded for this clonotype. Its antigen remains unidentified. Per-nucleotide qualities are absent, and no much larger clonotype sits a single base away. The germline V end is reduced by 4 bases and the J end by 0 bases; junction bases left unmatched: 10. The CDR3 runs 18 amino acids, cysteine and phenylalanine included. The DNA shown is the 54-base CDR3, in frame from base 1. The data are from a study of T cells in Graves' hyperthyroidism and ophthalmopathy (dated by TCRdb to 2018 to 2020). In the study overall: Peripheral blood was collected at initial diagnosis, before any treatment. For training and testing, the 80 to 100 patients in the discovery cohort were randomly divided in a 7:3 ratio. Following sampling, methimazole starting at 30 mg daily was given to hyperthyroidism patients, and high-dose intravenous methylprednisolone was given to ophthalmopathy patients. A discovery cohort of approximately 100 patients, about 43 with Graves' ophthalmopathy and approximately 57 with stable Graves' hyperthyroidism, was used to find distinguishing TCR V-J signatures. TCR Vbeta CDR3 sequencing of 120 to 150 peripheral blood samples (approximately 44 ophthalmopathy, 75 to 85 hyperthyroidism and about 17 progressor patients) is reported in the paper. An independent validation cohort of some 18 hyperthyroidism patients and about 16 patients who later progressed to ophthalmopathy tested prospective prediction of ophthalmopathy. In addition, the study compared T-cell repertoires in thyroid tissue and in blood from over 5 Graves' hyperthyroidism patients.

The TCR beta CDR3 regions were amplified from RNA transcripts. A first-round RT-PCR of the TCR CDR3 used the HTBI primer set with the Qiagen OneStep RT-PCR kit. The libraries were constructed in a second round of multiplex PCR and then size-selected and purified. Libraries were sequenced paired-end with 100 bp reads on an Illumina HiSeq2000. The original pipeline was this. SOAPnuke was used to process the raw data, removing reads that contained adapters or uncalled bases, had a mean Phred below 15, or lacked an exact match to the constant primer or identifier. COPE v1.2.5 was used to merge the high-quality paired reads, and each unique nucleotide sequence was defined as a clonotype. MiTCR v1.1 was used to align the clonotypes against IMGT TRBV, TRBD and TRBJ reference segments. The analysis included only V-J combinations with a frequency above 0.0001, which together covered 99% to 99.2% of the repertoires. The TCS score was defined as F50 (clonal expansion) divided by E x V (chaos), with BLOSUM62-based TCRdist calculated between CDR3 peptides within each V-J. Welch's t-statistics and random forest reduced around 550 V-J features to 13, which were used in a naive Bayes classifier (R e1071). TCRdb trimmed the raw reads at Q25, called clones with MiXCR and kept productive beta chains. CDR3 protein sequences are deduplicated, and each keeps its most common genes and DNA. Clone size and V and J calls follow TCRdb, not the original study. The table for this sample lists more than 500,000 distinct CDR3 sequences; around 16% of them were counted only once. Around 32% of the sample belongs to the ten largest clones.

In the ophthalmopathy patients, disease was moderately to severely active, with a Clinical Activity Score of 3 or more, a NOSPECS grade of 4 or more, and a duration of less than 3 months. Exclusion was applied to patients with uncontrolled infections, other autoimmune diseases, pregnancy or lactation. Diagnoses were established on the basis of clinical symptoms, serum thyroxine and TRAb, thyroid ultrasound, and orbital computed tomography. Ficoll-Paque density gradient centrifugation was used to isolate PBMCs from approximately 10 ml of fresh peripheral blood. Trizol reagent was used to extract total RNA, and RNA quality was then checked on an Agilent 2100 Bioanalyzer. Broad study findings and their caveats: A 13 V-J signature model separated ophthalmopathy from stable hyperthyroidism, with nearly 90% sensitivity and 81.08% specificity in cross-validation and 80%/75% in testing. Most expanded thyroid clonotypes (frequency above 0.001) were also found in blood, which suggests that blood repertoires may mirror thyroid immune responses. In validation, the model predicted progression to ophthalmopathy a median of around 6.5 months before onset, with roughly 68% sensitivity and 72.22% specificity. No statistical method was used to fix the sample size in advance, and group allocation was not hidden from the investigators.

The V and J genes are TRBV12-3 or TRBV12-4 and TRBJ2-1; 9 central bases correspond to TRBD1. The clonotype was recovered from a woman under 40 with Graves' ophthalmopathy. Sequences were obtained from blood. The CDR3 has the sequence CASSSPGQGFNSYNEQFF. The DNA reads as follows: TGTGCCAGCAGTTCGCCGGGACAGGGTTTTAACTCCTACAATGAGCAGTTCTTC.